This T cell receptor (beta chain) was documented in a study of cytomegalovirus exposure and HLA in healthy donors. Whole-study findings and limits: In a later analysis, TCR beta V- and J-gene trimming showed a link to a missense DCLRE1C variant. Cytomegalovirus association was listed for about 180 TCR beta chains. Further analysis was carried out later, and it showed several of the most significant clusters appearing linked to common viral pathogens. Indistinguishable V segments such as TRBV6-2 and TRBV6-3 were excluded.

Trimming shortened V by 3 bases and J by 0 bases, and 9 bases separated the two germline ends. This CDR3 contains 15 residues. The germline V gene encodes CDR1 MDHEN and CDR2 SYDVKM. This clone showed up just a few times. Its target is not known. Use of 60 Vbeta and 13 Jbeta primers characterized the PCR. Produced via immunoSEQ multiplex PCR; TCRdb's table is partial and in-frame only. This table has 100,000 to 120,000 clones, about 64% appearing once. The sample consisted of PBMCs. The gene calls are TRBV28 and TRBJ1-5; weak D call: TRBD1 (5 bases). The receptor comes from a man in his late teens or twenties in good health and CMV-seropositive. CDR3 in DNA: TGTGCCAGCAGTTTTCGGACAAATAGCAATCAGCCCCAGCATTTT. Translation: CASSFRTNSNQPQHF. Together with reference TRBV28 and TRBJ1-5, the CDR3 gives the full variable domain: DVKVTQSSRYLVKRTGEKVFLECVQDMDHENMFWYRQDPGLGLRLIYFSYDVKMKEKGDIPEGYSVSREKKERFSLILESASTNQTSMYLCASSFRTNSNQPQHFGDGTRLSIL.